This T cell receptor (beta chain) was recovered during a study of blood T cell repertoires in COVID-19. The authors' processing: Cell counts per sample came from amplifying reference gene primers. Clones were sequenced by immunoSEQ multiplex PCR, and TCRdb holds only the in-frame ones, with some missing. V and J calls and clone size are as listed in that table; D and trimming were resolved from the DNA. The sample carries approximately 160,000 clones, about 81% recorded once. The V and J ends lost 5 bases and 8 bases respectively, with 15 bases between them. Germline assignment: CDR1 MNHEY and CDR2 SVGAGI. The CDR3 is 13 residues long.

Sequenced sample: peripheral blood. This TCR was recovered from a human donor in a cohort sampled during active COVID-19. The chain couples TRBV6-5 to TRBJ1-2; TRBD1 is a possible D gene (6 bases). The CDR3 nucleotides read TGTGCCAGCAGTACGCGGGGGCCTATCGGCTACACCTTC. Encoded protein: CASSTRGPIGYTF.